This TCR beta chain is drawn from a study of OX40 agonist ivuxolimab in advanced cancers. Whole-study context: Age averaged around 60 years (range about 20 to 79), and about 86% were male.

Regarding the study as a whole: At 0.1 to 3.0 mg/kg, CD4+ and CD8+ blood T cells expanded clonally by week 6.

TCRdb's table, derived via immunoSEQ multiplex PCR, lists solely in-frame clones and lacks some. This table has 55,000 to 65,000 clones, 86% appearing once. To note about this clone: Its antigen is not identified.

Individuals having autoimmune disease history or systemic immunosuppression were not enrolled. The sequence came from an adult with an advanced solid tumor such as melanoma, head and neck, liver or kidney cancer. This specimen was CD4+ or CD8+ T cells sorted from blood, taken in a trial of the OX40 agonist ivuxolimab.

The CDR3 DNA reads TGTGCCAGCACCGAAACCTCCGGGACAGGTTATGGCTACACCTTC. Translation gives CASTETSGTGYGYTF. V and J are TRBV5-6 and TRBJ1-2, with 8 positions matching TRBD1. J was trimmed by 5 bases and V by 6 bases; bases with no gene match: 12. Germline lookup yields CDR1 SGHDT and CDR2 YYEEEE. The CDR3 spans 15 residues. Complete variable domain (other parts from reference TRBV5-6 and TRBJ1-2): DAGVTQSPTHLIKTRGQQVTLRCSPKSGHDTVSWYQQALGQGPQFIFQYYEEEERQRGNFPDRFSGHQFPNYSSELNVNALLLGDSALYLCASTETSGTGYGYTFGSGTRLTVV.